Listed below are T cell receptor beta chains from one sample, sequenced in a study of blood T cell repertoires in COVID-19. The assay was immunoSEQ multiplex PCR, and TCRdb's table has in-frame clones only and misses some. The table shows around 180,000 clones, with approximately 85% occurring only once. Source material: peripheral blood. These receptors all come from a man aged 55 to 70 with acute or convalescent COVID-19. CDR3s include the opening cysteine and the closing phenylalanine or tryptophan. A D gene is named only where the DNA matches it firmly. The size of a clone is reported for some rows only, either as once, few or many, or as a class for expanded clones.

j_call d_call v_call clone_size cdr3_aa cdr3_nt
TRBJ2-5 - TRBV5-1 - CASSLDREQETQYF TGCGCCAGCAGCTTGGACAGGGAGCAAGAGACCCAGTACTTC
TRBJ2-2 - TRBV5-1 - CASSLGGGELFF TGCGCCAGCAGCTTGGGCGGGGGGGAGCTGTTTTTT
TRBJ2-1 - TRBV5-1 - CASSLDGAYTRVRNEQFF TGCGCCAGCAGCTTGGATGGGGCTTATACGCGTGTCCGAAATGAGCAGTTCTTC
TRBJ2-5 - TRBV5-5 - CASSLYGTLQETQYF TGTGCCAGCAGCTTGTACGGGACACTTCAAGAGACCCAGTACTTC
TRBJ2-7 - TRBV6-5 - CASSYSQRAVYEQYF TGTGCCAGCAGTTACTCCCAGCGGGCCGTCTACGAGCAGTACTTC
TRBJ2-3 TRBD1 TRBV2 - CASSGRTGGTDTQYF TGTGCCAGCAGTGGGAGGACAGGGGGCACAGATACGCAGTATTTT
TRBJ2-5 TRBD2 TRBV7-8 once CASSRLAGYQETQYF TGTGCCAGCAGCCGACTAGCGGGGTACCAAGAGACCCAGTACTTC
TRBJ2-7 - TRBV4-1 - CASSQATGIYEQYF TGCGCCAGCAGCCAAGCCACAGGAATCTACGAGCAGTACTTC
TRBJ2-7 - TRBV6-6 once CASSYVQASSYEQYF TGTGCCAGCAGTTACGTGCAGGCAAGCTCCTACGAGCAGTACTTC
TRBJ1-5 - TRBV5-1 - CASSLAGDQPQHF TGCGCCAGCAGCTTGGCCGGAGATCAGCCCCAGCATTTT
TRBJ2-3 TRBD1 TRBV19 - CASSAGQGAGLYF TGTGCCAGTAGTGCCGGACAGGGGGCAGGTTTGTATTTT
TRBJ1-2 - TRBV18 - CASSQGGFYGYTF TGTGCCAGCTCACAAGGCGGATTCTATGGCTACACCTTC
TRBJ2-4 TRBD1 TRBV7-8 - CASSLRGTGKNIQYF TGTGCCAGCAGCTTAAGAGGGACAGGGAAAAACATTCAGTACTTC
TRBJ2-7 - TRBV18 - CASSPATGSYEQYF TGTGCCAGCTCACCAGCGACAGGCTCCTACGAGCAGTACTTC
TRBJ1-5 - TRBV27 - CASSLYGGGSQPQHF TGTGCCAGCAGTTTATATGGGGGGGGGAGTCAGCCCCAGCATTTT
TRBJ1-2 - TRBV6-5 - CASRSQGYGYTF TGTGCCAGCAGGTCCCAGGGCTATGGCTACACCTTC
TRBJ1-5 - TRBV19 - CASSISVPQPQHF TGTGCCAGTAGTATTTCGGTACCTCAGCCCCAGCATTTT
TRBJ2-1 - TRBV19 - CASSISLNEQFF TGTGCCAGTAGTATATCCCTCAATGAGCAGTTCTTC
TRBJ2-2 - TRBV4-1 few CASSRGGAYTGELFF TGCGCCAGCAGCAGAGGAGGGGCGTACACCGGGGAGCTGTTTTTT
TRBJ1-5 - TRBV7-8 - CASSVRVGSNQPQHF TGTGCCAGCAGCGTCAGGGTTGGTAGCAATCAGCCCCAGCATTTT
TRBJ2-1 TRBD1 TRBV3-1/TRBV3-2 - CASSHRQGRVNEQFF TGTGCCAGCAGCCACAGACAGGGGCGCGTCAATGAGCAGTTCTTC
TRBJ2-7 TRBD2 TRBV5-4 - CASRPGTSGTYEQYF TGTGCCAGCAGACCTGGGACTAGCGGGACCTACGAGCAGTACTTC
TRBJ2-7 - TRBV6-5 once CASIVGLGEQYF TGTGCCAGCATTGTGGGACTTGGGGAGCAGTACTTC
TRBJ2-5 TRBD2 TRBV7-2 - CASSLGSAGGPKTQYF TGTGCCAGCAGCTTAGGTTCGGCGGGAGGGCCAAAGACCCAGTACTTC
TRBJ1-5 - TRBV19 - CASSLTGKAQPQHF TGTGCCAGTAGTTTAACAGGGAAGGCTCAGCCCCAGCATTTT
TRBJ1-3 TRBD1 TRBV5-1 - CASSYTGAGNTIYF TGCGCCAGCAGCTATACAGGGGCTGGAAACACCATATATTTT
TRBJ1-6 - TRBV28 - CASSEQGFGDSPLHF TGTGCCAGCAGTGAACAGGGTTTTGGGGATTCACCCCTCCACTTT
TRBJ1-1 - TRBV9 - CASSVAFGSEAFF TGTGCCAGCAGCGTGGCCTTTGGGAGTGAAGCTTTCTTT
TRBJ2-1 TRBD2 TRBV7-8 few CASSGWASGRKFF TGTGCCAGCAGCGGGTGGGCTAGCGGGAGAAAGTTCTTC
TRBJ1-2 - TRBV28 - CASSPQDGRPNGYTF TGTGCCAGCAGTCCACAGGACGGCCGACCCAATGGCTACACCTTC
TRBJ1-1 TRBD1 TRBV7-8 - CASSTRGTGTLNTEAFF TGTGCCAGCAGTACGCGAGGGACAGGGACTTTGAACACTGAAGCTTTCTTT
TRBJ2-5 - TRBV25-1 - CASSLSTGYQETQYF TGTGCCAGCAGCCTCTCAACAGGATACCAAGAGACCCAGTACTTC
TRBJ2-2 - TRBV7-2 - CASSARDSNTGELFF TGTGCCAGCAGCGCCCGGGACTCTAACACCGGGGAGCTGTTTTTT
TRBJ1-2 TRBD1 TRBV19 - CAIQDRRNGYTF TGTGCCATACAGGACAGGCGAAATGGCTACACCTTC
TRBJ1-2 - TRBV27 - CASSPGRYGYTF TGTGCCAGCAGTCCCGGGAGATATGGCTACACCTTC
TRBJ2-3 - TRBV7-9 - CASSATSSDTQYF TGTGCCAGCAGCGCGACTAGTTCAGATACGCAGTATTTT
TRBJ2-1 - TRBV10-3 - CAISDGEPDEQFF TGTGCCATCAGTGACGGGGAGCCCGATGAGCAGTTCTTC
TRBJ2-7 - TRBV28 - CASSTGAEQYF TGTGCCAGCAGTACAGGAGCCGAGCAGTACTTC
TRBJ2-5 TRBD1 TRBV5-1 - CASSRQGQQETQYF TGCGCCAGCAGCAGACAGGGCCAACAAGAGACCCAGTACTTC
TRBJ2-3 - TRBV28 - CASSPGGSNTDTQYF TGTGCCAGCAGCCCCGGTGGTTCCAACACAGATACGCAGTATTTT
TRBJ2-2 - TRBV18 - CASSSRTGELFF TGTGCCAGCTCATCCCGTACCGGGGAGCTGTTTTTT
TRBJ2-2 TRBD2 TRBV4-1 - CASSQDPSGGTGELFF TGCGCCAGCAGCCAAGACCCTAGCGGAGGGACCGGGGAGCTGTTTTTT
TRBJ2-3 TRBD2 TRBV4-2 - CASSQGTSNTDTQYF TGTGCCAGCAGCCAAGGGACTAGCAACACAGATACGCAGTATTTT
TRBJ2-1 - TRBV2 - CASSWDSLGFF TGTGCCAGCAGTTGGGACTCCCTTGGGTTCTTC
TRBJ2-5 TRBD1 TRBV7-2 - CASSKTGAGETQYF TGTGCCAGCAGCAAAACAGGGGCGGGCGAGACCCAGTACTTC
TRBJ2-2 TRBD2 TRBV4-1 - CASSGTSVYTGELFF TGCGCCAGCAGTGGGACTAGCGTTTACACCGGGGAGCTGTTTTTT
TRBJ1-1 TRBD1 TRBV3-1/TRBV3-2 - CASSQAGRGTEAFF TGTGCCAGCAGCCAAGCCGGCAGGGGGACTGAAGCTTTCTTT
TRBJ2-3 TRBD2 TRBV19 - CASRGLALGTQYF TGTGCCAGTAGAGGACTAGCGTTAGGTACGCAGTATTTT
TRBJ2-1 TRBD2 TRBV7-3 - CASSSGTSGYNEQFF TGTGCCAGCAGCTCCGGGACTAGCGGTTACAATGAGCAGTTCTTC
TRBJ1-1 - TRBV9 - CASSEGSTMNTEAFF TGTGCCAGCAGCGAAGGGAGCACTATGAACACTGAAGCTTTCTTT
TRBJ2-3 TRBD2 TRBV28 - CASSQGLAGGQDTQYF TGTGCCAGCAGTCAAGGACTAGCGGGAGGTCAAGATACGCAGTATTTT
TRBJ2-1 TRBD2 TRBV5-8 - CASARTSGVYKHEQFF TGTGCCAGCGCCCGGACTAGCGGGGTGTACAAGCATGAGCAGTTCTTC
TRBJ1-5 TRBD1 TRBV27 - CASSATGVVGNQPQHF TGTGCCAGCAGTGCCACAGGGGTAGTGGGGAATCAGCCCCAGCATTTT
TRBJ2-7 TRBD1 TRBV7-2 - CASSFGQGVYEQYF TGTGCCAGCAGCTTCGGACAGGGGGTCTACGAGCAGTACTTC
TRBJ2-3 TRBD2 TRBV6-4 - CASSSGSHTDTQYF TGTGCCAGCAGTAGCGGGAGCCACACAGATACGCAGTATTTT
TRBJ2-1 TRBD2 TRBV6-2/TRBV6-3 - CASSYPVAGRQTYEQFF TGTGCCAGCAGTTACCCCGTAGCGGGCCGACAGACTTATGAGCAGTTCTTC
TRBJ2-1 TRBD2 TRBV18 - CASSPDSGSSYNEQFF TGTGCCAGCTCACCAGATAGCGGGAGCTCCTACAATGAGCAGTTCTTC
TRBJ2-1 TRBD2 TRBV5-4 - CASSLEVAGAVYNEQFF TGTGCCAGCAGCTTGGAGGTAGCGGGAGCAGTCTACAATGAGCAGTTCTTC
TRBJ1-6 - TRBV28 - CASSPHGGSYNSPLHF TGTGCCAGCAGTCCCCACGGCGGCTCCTATAATTCACCCCTCCACTTT
TRBJ1-1 TRBD1 TRBV5-4 - CASSGGTDLMNTEAFF TGTGCCAGCAGCGGAGGGACAGACCTCATGAACACTGAAGCTTTCTTT